These 8 T cell receptor beta chains originate from one sample sequenced in a study of blood T cells in healthy people across ages. The authors ran a second PCR of about 7 to 12 cycles using a sample-barcoded 5' primer and a J-beta primer mix. TCRdb reprocessed the 5' RACE reads with MiXCR, giving one entry per CDR3 protein. The table includes about 690,000 distinct CDR3 sequences, roughly two fifths detected once. Sequenced: blood. Receptors were obtained from a man older than 75 in good health.

The sample holds a few counts of this clonotype. CDR3 nucleotides: TGCAGCGTTGAAGATGCACAGGGTGGGACCGGGGAGCTGTTTTTT. It translates to CSVEDAQGGTGELFF. The V gene is TRBV29-1, the J gene TRBJ2-2; maybe TRBD1 (6 bases). Germline V lookup: CDR1 SQVTM, CDR2 ANQGSEA. The CDR3 spans 15 residues. Trimming left V 0 bases short and J 5 bases short, with 13 bases between.

The table lists this clonotype with many counts. The chain couples TRBV7-2 to TRBJ2-3; D is unresolved. The CDR3 is made up of 14 amino acids. V was pared by 1 base and J by 2 bases, with 7 bases between. In germline, CDR1 is SGHTA, CDR2 FQGNSA. The CDR3 nucleotides read TGTGCCAGCAGCTTAGGCTTGCTCACAGATACGCAGTATTTT. This sequence encodes CASSLGLLTDTQYF.

This chain uses TRBV6-1 with TRBJ1-2; D is perhaps TRBD1 (6 bases). V was trimmed by 2 bases and J by 8 bases, leaving 21 bases between them. Germline-derived CDR1 and CDR2 are MNHNS and SASEGT. This CDR3 has 16 amino acids. Written as DNA, the CDR3 is TGTGCCAGCAGTGAATCGACTGACAGGCGTCTTCGAGGCTACACCTTC. Protein sequence: CASSESTDRRLRGYTF.

J is TRBJ2-3 and V is TRBV9; a possible D gene is TRBD1 (5 bases). V lost 4 bases to trimming and J lost 1 base, with 16 bases between them. Germline loops: CDR1 SGDLS, CDR2 YYNGEE. The CDR3 is 16 amino acids. The CDR3 here is CASSPRTLGGTDTQYF. Here the CDR3 DNA reads TGTGCCAGCAGCCCCCGGACACTTGGTGGCACAGATACGCAGTATTTT.

This clonotype was seen a handful of times. The V gene is TRBV24-1, the J gene TRBJ2-1; D not resolved. V was cut by 8 bases and J by 4 bases, with 14 bases left in between. The CDR3 contains 14 residues. The V gene's germline CDR1 is KGHDR and CDR2 SFDVKD. The CDR3 DNA reads TGTGCCACCAAAGGTCGCTGGGTTTACAATGAGCAGTTCTTC. It encodes CATKGRWVYNEQFF.

The chain is built from TRBV20-1 and TRBJ2-1; no reliable D call. The germline V gene has CDR1 DFQATT and CDR2 SNEGSKA (reference sequence). Deletions cut 3 bases from V and 3 bases from J, with 12 bases between. This CDR3 is 14 amino acids long. The CDR3 region is CSASERNLYNEQFF. Written as DNA, the CDR3 is TGCAGTGCTAGTGAACGCAACCTCTACAATGAGCAGTTCTTC.

This clonotype came up a few times. The rearrangement links TRBV20-1 to TRBJ2-5; D may correspond to TRBD1 or TRBD2 (5 bases each). Germline CDR1 is DFQATT and CDR2 is SNEGSKA (reference sequence). With 5 bases removed from V and 5 bases from J, the gap between germline ends came to 21 bases. This CDR3 has 15 amino acids. CDR3 residues: CSAGFGTELGETQYF. CDR3 coding DNA: TGCAGTGCTGGCTTTGGGACCGAGCTGGGGGAGACCCAGTACTTC.

The V and J genes are TRBV6-1 and TRBJ2-1; TRBD1 matches 11 bases. Trimming at V came to 7 bases and at J to 8 bases, leaving 10 bases not matched to a gene. The CDR3 covers 15 residues. From germline, CDR1 is MNHNS and CDR2 SASEGT. CDR3 residues: CASNGRTGGIHEQFF. As DNA, the CDR3 is TGTGCCAGCAACGGGCGGACAGGGGGCATCCATGAGCAGTTCTTC.